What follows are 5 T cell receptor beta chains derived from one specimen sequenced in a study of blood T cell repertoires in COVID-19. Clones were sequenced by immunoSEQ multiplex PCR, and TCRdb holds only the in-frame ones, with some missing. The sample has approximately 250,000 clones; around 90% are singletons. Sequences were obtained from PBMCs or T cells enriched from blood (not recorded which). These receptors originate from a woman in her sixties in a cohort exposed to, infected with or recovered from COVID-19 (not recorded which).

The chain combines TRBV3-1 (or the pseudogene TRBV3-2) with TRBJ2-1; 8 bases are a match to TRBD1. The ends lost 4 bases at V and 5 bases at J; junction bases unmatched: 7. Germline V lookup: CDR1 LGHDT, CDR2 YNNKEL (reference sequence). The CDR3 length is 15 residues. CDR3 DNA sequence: TGTGCCAGCAGCCCTGACAGGGGTAGCCACAATGAGCAGTTCTTC. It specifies CASSPDRGSHNEQFF.

The CDR3: CASSLVGSPSGASYEQYF. The CDR3 DNA is TGTGCCAGCAGCTTAGTAGGGTCCCCTAGCGGGGCCTCCTACGAGCAGTACTTC. This chain connects TRBV7-9 to TRBJ2-7, with TRBD2 identical over 9 bases. The trim removed 1 base at V and 0 bases at J, leaving 10 bases unmatched. Per the germline V gene, CDR1 is SEHNR and CDR2 is FQNEAQ (reference sequence). This CDR3 comprises 18 residues. Full variable domain (missing parts from reference TRBV7-9 and TRBJ2-7): DTGVSQNPRHKITKRGQNVTFRCDPISEHNRLYWYRQTLGQGPEFLTYFQNEAQLEKSRLLSDRFSAERPKGSFSTLEIQRTEQGDSAMYLCASSLVGSPSGASYEQYFGPGTRLTVT.

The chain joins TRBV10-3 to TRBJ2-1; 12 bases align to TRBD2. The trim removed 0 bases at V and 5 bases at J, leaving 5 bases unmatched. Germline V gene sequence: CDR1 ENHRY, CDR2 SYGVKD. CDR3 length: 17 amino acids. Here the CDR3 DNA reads TGTGCCATCAGTGAGTCGCTAGCGGGAGGGTCCCACAATGAGCAGTTCTTC. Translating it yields CAISESLAGGSHNEQFF.

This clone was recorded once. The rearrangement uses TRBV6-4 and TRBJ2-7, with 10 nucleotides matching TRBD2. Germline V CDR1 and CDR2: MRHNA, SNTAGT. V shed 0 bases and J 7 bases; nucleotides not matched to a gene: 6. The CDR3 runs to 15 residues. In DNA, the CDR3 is TGTGCCAGCAGTGACTCTCTGGGACTAGCGAATGAGCAGTACTTC. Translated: CASSDSLGLANEQYF.

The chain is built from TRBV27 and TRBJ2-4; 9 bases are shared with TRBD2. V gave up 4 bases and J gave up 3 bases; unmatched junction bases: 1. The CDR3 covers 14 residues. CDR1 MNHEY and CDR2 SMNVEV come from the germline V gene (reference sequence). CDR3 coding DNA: TGTGCCAGCAGTTCGACTAGCGGCAAAAACATTCAGTACTTC. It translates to CASSSTSGKNIQYF.